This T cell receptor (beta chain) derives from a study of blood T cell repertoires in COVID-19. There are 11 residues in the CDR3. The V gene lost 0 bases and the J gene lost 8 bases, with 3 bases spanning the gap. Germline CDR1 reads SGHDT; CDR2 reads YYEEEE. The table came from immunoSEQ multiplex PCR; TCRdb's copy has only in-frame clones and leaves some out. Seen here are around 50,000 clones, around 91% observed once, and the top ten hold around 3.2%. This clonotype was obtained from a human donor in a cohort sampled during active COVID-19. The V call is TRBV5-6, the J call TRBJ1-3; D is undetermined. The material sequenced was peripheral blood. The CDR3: CASSLGDTIYF. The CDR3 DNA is TGTGCCAGCAGCTTGGGCGACACCATATATTTT.